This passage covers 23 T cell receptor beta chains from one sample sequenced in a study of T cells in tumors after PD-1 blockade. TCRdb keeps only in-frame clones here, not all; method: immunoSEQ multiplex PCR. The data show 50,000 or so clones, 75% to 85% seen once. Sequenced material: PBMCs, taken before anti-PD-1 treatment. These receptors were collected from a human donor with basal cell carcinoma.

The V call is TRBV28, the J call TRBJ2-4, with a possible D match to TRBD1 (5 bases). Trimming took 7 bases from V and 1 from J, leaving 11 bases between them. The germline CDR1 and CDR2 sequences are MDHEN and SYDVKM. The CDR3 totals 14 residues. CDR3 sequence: CASNDSGAKNIQYF. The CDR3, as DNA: TGTGCCAGCAATGACTCAGGGGCCAAAAACATTCAGTACTTC.

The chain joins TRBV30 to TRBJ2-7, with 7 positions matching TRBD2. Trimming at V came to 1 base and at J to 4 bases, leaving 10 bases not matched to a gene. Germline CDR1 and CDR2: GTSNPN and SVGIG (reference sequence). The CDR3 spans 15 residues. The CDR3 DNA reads TGTGCCTGGAGTGGTGGAGGCGGGAGTCAGTACGAGCAGTACTTC. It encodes CAWSGGGGSQYEQYF.

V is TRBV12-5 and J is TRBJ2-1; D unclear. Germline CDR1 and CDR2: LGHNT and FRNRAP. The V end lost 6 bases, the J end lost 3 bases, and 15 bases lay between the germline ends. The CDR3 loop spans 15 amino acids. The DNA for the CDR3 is TGTGCTAGTGGCCCCTCATTGCGGTTCTACAATGAGCAGTTCTTC. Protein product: CASGPSLRFYNEQFF.

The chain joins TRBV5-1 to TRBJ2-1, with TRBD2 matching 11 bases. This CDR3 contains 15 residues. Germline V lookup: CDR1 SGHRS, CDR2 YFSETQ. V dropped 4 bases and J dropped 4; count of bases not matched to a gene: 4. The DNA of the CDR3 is TGCGCCAGCAGCCCGGGACTAGCGGATTACAATGAGCAGTTCTTC. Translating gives CASSPGLADYNEQFF.

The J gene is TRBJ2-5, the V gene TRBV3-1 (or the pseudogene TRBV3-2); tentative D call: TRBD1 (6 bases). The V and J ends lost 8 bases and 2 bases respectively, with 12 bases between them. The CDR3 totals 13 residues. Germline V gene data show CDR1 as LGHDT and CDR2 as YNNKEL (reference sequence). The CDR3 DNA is TGTGCCAGCCATCTAGGGGGACAAGAGACCCAGTACTTC. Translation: CASHLGGQETQYF.

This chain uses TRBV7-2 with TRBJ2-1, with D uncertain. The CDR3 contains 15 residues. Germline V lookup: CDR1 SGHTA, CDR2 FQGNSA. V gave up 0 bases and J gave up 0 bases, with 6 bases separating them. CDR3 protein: CASSLASPSYNEQFF. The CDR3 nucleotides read TGTGCCAGCAGCTTAGCTAGTCCCTCCTACAATGAGCAGTTCTTC. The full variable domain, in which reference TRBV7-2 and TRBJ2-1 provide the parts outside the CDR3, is GAGVSQSPSNKVTEKGKDVELRCDPISGHTALYWYRQSLGQGLEFLIYFQGNSAPDKSGLPSDRFSAERTGGSVSTLTIQRTQQEDSAVYLCASSLASPSYNEQFFGPGTRLTVL.

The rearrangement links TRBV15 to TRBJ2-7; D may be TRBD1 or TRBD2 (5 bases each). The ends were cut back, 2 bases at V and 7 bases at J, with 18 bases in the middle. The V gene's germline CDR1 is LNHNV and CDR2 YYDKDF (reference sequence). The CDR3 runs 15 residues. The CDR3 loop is CATSRPGAIDREQYF. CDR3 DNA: TGTGCCACCAGCAGACCCGGGGCTATCGACCGGGAGCAGTACTTC.

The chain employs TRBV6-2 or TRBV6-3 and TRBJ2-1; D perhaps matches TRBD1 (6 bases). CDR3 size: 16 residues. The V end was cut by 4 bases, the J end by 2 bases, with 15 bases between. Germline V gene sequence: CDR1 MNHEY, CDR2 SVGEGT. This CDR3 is CASSSLAPGAYNEQFF. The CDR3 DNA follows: TGTGCCAGCAGTTCGTTAGCGCCAGGGGCCTACAATGAGCAGTTCTTC.

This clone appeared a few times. The CDR3 nucleotides are TGTGCCTGGAGTAGACTAGCGGGGGCCGAGCAGTACTTC. This sequence encodes CAWSRLAGAEQYF. The V call is TRBV30, the J call TRBJ2-7; 12 nucleotides align to TRBD2. CDR3 length equals 13 residues. V gave up 2 bases and J gave up 6 bases; unmatched junction bases: 2. CDR1 and CDR2 (germline): GTSNPN, SVGIG (reference sequence).

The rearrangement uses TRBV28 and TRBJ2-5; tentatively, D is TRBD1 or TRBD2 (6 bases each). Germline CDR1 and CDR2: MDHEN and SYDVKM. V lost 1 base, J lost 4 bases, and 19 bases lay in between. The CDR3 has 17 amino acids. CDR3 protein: CASSLFEASGGPETQYF. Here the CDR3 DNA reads TGTGCCAGCAGTTTATTTGAGGCTAGTGGGGGGCCAGAGACCCAGTACTTC.

CDR3 DNA sequence: TGTGCCAGCAGCCTCGGAGGGACCTCCGCTGAAGCTTTCTTT. It encodes CASSLGGTSAEAFF. V and J are TRBV7-2 and TRBJ1-1; TRBD1 might be the D (5 bases). Germline assignment: CDR1 SGHTA and CDR2 FQGNSA. V was clipped by 5 bases and J by 6 bases, with 16 bases between them. The CDR3 loop spans 14 amino acids.

The CDR3 nucleotides are TGTGCCAGCAGCTTTCAGGGGGTAAAGGCAGATACGCAGTATTTT. It codes for CASSFQGVKADTQYF. This sequence joins TRBV7-2 and TRBJ2-3; 7 nucleotides match TRBD1. The CDR3 covers 15 residues. J gave up 4 bases and V 3 bases, and 7 bases lay outside the gene matches. Germline V lookup: CDR1 SGHTA, CDR2 FQGNSA.

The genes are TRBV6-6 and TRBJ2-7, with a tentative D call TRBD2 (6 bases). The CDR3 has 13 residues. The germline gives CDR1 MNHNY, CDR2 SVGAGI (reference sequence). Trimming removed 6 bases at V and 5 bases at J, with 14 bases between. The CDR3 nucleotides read TGTGCCAGCAGCCGGACCTGGGGGGACGAGCAGTACTTC. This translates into CASSRTWGDEQYF.

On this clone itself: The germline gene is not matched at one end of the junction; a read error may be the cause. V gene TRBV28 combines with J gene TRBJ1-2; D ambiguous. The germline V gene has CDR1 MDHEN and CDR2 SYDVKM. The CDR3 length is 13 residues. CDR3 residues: CASSSGPKYGYTF. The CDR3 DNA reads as TGTGCCAGCAGTTCCGGGCCTAAGTATGGCTACACCTTC.

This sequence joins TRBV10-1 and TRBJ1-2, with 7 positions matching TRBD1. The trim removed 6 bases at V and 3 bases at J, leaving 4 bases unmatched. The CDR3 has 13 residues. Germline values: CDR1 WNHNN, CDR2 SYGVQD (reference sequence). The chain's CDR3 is CASSPDRDYGYTF. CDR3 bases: TGCGCCAGCAGCCCAGACAGGGACTATGGCTACACCTTC.

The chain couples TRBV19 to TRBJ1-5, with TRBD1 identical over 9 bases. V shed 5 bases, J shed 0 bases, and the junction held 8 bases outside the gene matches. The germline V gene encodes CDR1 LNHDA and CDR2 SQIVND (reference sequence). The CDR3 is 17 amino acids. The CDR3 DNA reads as TGTGCCAGTAGTGCCCGGACAGGGGTCCCTAGCAATCAGCCCCAGCATTTT. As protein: CASSARTGVPSNQPQHF.

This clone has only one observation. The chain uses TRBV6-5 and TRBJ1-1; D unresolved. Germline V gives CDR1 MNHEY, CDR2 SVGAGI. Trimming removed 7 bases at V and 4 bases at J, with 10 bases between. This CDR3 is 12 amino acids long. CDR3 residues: CASIHRGTEAFF. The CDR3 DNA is TGTGCCAGCATCCACCGAGGCACTGAAGCTTTCTTT.

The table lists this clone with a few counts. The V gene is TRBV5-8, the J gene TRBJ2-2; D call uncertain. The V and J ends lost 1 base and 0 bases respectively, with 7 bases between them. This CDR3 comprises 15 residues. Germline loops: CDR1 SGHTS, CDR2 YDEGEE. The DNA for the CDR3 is TGTGCCAGCAGCTTGCAAGCGACGAACACCGGGGAGCTGTTTTTT. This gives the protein CASSLQATNTGELFF.

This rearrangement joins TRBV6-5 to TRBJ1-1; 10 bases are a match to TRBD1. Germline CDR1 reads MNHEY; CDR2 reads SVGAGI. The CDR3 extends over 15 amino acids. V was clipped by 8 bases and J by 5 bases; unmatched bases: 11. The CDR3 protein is CASQDPGQGKTEAFF. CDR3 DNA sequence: TGTGCCAGCCAGGATCCGGGACAGGGGAAAACTGAAGCTTTCTTT.

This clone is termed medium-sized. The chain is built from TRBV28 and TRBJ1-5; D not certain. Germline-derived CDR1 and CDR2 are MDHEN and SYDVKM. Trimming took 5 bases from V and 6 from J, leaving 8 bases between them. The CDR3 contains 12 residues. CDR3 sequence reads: CASSLTSQPQHF. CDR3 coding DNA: TGTGCCAGCAGTCTTACAAGTCAGCCCCAGCATTTT.

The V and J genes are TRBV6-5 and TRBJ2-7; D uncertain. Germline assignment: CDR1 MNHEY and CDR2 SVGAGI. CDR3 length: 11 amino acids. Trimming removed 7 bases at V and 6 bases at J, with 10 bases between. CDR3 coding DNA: TGTGCCAGCACCGAGACTCGCGAGCAGTACTTC. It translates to CASTETREQYF.

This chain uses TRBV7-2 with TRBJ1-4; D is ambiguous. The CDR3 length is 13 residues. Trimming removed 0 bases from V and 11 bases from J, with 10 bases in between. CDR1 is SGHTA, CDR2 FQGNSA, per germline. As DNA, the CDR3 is TGTGCCAGCAGCTTAGCGATTGGGATTAAACTGTTTTTT. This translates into CASSLAIGIKLFF.

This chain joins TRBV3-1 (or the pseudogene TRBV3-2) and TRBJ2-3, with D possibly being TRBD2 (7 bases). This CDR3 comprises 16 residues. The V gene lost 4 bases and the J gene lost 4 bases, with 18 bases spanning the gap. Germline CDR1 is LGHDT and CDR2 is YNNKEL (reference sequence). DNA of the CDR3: TGTGCCAGCAGCCCCCGAGGGGGGGGGAGATCAGATACGCAGTATTTT. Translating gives CASSPRGGGRSDTQYF.